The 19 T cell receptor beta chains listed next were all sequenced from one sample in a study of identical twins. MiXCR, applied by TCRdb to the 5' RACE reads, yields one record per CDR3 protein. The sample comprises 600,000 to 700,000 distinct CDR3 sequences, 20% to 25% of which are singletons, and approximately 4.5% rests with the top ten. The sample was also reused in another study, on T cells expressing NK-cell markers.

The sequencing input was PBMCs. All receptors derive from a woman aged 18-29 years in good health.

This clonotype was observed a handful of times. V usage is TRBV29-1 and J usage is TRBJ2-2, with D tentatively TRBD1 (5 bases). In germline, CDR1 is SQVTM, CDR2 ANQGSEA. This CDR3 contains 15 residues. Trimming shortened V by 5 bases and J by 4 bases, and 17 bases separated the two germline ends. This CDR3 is CSVHLSLQGTGELFF. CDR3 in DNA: TGCAGCGTTCACCTGTCCCTTCAGGGCACCGGGGAGCTGTTTTTT.

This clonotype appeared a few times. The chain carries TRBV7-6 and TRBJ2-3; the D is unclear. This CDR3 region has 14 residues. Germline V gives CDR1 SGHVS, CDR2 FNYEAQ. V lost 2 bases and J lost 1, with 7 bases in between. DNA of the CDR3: TGTGCCAGCAGCTTATTTGGAGGCACAGATACGCAGTATTTT. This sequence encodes CASSLFGGTDTQYF.

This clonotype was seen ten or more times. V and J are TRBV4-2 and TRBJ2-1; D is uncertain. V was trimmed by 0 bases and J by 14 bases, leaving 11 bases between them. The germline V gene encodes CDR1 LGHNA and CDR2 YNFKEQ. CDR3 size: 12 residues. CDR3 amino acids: CASSQEFGREFF. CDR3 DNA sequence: TGTGCCAGCAGCCAAGAATTTGGCCGCGAGTTCTTC.

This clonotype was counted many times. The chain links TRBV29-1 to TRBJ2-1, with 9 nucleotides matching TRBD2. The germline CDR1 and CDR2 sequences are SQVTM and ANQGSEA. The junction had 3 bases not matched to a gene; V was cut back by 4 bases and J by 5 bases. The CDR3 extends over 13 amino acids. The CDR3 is CSVAASGDNEQFF. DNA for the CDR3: TGCAGCGTTGCGGCTAGCGGGGACAATGAGCAGTTCTTC.

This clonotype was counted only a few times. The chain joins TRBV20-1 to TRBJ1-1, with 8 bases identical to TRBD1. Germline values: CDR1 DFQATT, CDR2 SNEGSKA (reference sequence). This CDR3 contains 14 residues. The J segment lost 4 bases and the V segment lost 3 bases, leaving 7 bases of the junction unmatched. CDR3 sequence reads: CSASPEGTGTEAFF. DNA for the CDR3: TGCAGTGCTAGCCCTGAGGGGACAGGCACTGAAGCTTTCTTT.

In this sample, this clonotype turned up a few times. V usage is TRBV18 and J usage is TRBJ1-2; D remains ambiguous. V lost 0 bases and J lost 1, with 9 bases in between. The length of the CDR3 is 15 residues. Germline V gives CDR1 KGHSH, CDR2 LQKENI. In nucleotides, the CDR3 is TGTGCCAGCTCACCACCGGGGAACGTTAACTATGGCTACACCTTC. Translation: CASSPPGNVNYGYTF.

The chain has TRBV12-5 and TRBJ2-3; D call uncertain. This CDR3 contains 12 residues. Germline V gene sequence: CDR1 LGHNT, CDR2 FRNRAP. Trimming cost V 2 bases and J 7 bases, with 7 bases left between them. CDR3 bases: TGTGCTAGTGGTTTGATCCCCTATACGCAGTATTTT. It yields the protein CASGLIPYTQYF.

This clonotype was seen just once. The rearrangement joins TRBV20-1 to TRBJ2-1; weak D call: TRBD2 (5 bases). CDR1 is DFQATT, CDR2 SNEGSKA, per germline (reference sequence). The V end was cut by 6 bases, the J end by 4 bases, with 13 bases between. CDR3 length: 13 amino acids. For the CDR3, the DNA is TGCAGTGCCCAAAGGAAGCGGTACAATGAGCAGTTCTTC. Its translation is CSAQRKRYNEQFF.

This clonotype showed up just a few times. In DNA, the CDR3 is TGCAGTGCTAGTCTCCTGGCCTACACAGATACGCAGTATTTT. Translating gives CSASLLAYTDTQYF. This chain connects TRBV20-1 to TRBJ2-3; no definite D call. Per the germline V gene, CDR1 is DFQATT and CDR2 is SNEGSKA (reference sequence). The CDR3 consists of 14 residues. Trimming removed 3 bases at V and 2 bases at J, with 12 bases between.

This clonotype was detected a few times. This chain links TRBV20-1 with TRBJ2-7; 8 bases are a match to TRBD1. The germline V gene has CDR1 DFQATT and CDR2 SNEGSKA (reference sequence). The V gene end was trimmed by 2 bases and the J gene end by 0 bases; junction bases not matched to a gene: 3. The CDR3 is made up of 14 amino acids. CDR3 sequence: CSARTGQGSYEQYF. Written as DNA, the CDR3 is TGCAGTGCTAGAACAGGACAGGGCTCCTACGAGCAGTACTTC.

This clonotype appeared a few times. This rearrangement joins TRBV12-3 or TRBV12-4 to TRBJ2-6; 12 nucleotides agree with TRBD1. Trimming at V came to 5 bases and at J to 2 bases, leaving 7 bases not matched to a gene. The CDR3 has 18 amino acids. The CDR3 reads CASSPGQGAFPGANVLTF. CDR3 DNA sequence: TGTGCCAGCAGTCCGGGACAGGGGGCTTTTCCTGGGGCCAACGTCCTGACTTTC.

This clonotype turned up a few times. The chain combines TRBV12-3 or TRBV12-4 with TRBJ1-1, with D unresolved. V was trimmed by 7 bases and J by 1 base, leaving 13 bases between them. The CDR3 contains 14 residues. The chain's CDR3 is CASNIRGANTEAFF. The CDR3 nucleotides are TGTGCCAGCAACATCAGAGGTGCGAACACTGAAGCTTTCTTT.

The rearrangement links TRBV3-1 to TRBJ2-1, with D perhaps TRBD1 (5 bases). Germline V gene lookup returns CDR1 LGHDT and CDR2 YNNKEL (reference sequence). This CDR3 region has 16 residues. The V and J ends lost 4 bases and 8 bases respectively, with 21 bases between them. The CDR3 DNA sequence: TGTGCCAGCAGCCCCCATCGGGCAGGGATACTGGATGAGCAGTTCTTC. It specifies CASSPHRAGILDEQFF.

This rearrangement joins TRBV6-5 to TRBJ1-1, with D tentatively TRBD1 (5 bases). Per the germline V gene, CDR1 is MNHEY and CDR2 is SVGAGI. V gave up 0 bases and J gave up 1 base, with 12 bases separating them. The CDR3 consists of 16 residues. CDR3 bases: TGTGCCAGCAGTTACTCGGCGCAGGGAGGGAACACTGAAGCTTTCTTT. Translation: CASSYSAQGGNTEAFF.

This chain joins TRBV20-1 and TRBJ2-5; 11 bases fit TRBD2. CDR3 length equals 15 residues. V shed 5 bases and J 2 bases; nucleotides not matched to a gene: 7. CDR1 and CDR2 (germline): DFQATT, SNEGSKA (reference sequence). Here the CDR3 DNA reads TGCAGTGCTCACCTAGCGGGGGGACCGCAAGAGACCCAGTACTTC. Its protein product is CSAHLAGGPQETQYF.

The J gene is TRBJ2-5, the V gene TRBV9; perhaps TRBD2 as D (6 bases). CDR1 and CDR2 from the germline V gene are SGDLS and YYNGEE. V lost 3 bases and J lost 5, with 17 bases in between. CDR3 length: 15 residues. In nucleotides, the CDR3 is TGTGCCAGCAGCGCCCTAGCGTCCACGGGGGAGACCCAGTACTTC. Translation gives CASSALASTGETQYF.

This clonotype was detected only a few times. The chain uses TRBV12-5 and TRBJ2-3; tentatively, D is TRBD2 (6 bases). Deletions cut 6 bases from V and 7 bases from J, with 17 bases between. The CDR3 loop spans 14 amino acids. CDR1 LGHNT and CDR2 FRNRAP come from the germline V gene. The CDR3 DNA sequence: TGTGCTAGTGGCGACTCGGGGGTAGTTAATACGCAGTATTTT. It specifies CASGDSGVVNTQYF.

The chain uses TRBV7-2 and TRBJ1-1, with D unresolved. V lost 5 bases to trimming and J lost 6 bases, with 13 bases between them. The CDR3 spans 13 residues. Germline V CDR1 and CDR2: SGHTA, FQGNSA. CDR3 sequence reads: CASSPSNHAEAFF. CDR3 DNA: TGTGCCAGCAGCCCCAGTAATCACGCTGAAGCTTTCTTT.

CDR3: CASSSVGLAGGNEQFF. The DNA of the CDR3 is TGTGCCAGCAGTTCCGTCGGACTAGCGGGAGGGAATGAGCAGTTCTTC. The V gene is TRBV6-2 or TRBV6-3, the J gene TRBJ2-1; TRBD2 matches at 15 bases. This CDR3 is built from 16 residues. The V gene end was trimmed by 4 bases and the J gene end by 7 bases; junction bases not matched to a gene: 5. Germline CDR1 MNHEY, CDR2 SVGEGT.